The sequence of this T cell receptor (beta chain) was determined in a study of somatic mutations in cytotoxic T cells in rheumatoid arthritis. Whole-study context: T-cell populations stained with V beta antibodies were in some cases flow-sorted at nearly 100% purity, including V beta1+ cells that were sequenced for TCRB. Findings and caveats of the study: Antigens targeted by the expanded CD8+ clones were unknown.

On this clone: Its antigen remains unknown.

Clones were read by immunoSEQ multiplex PCR, and TCRdb kept only the in-frame ones, dropping some. The repertoire holds about 8,600 clones, with around 75% as singletons. The length of the CDR3 is 14 residues. J was trimmed by 5 bases and V by 2 bases; bases with no gene match: 6. Germline-derived CDR1 and CDR2 are SGHDT and YYEEEE. Blood donors served as healthy controls; their median age was 56 years (range roughly 20-70), and 55% to 65% were female. Positive selection using magnetic beads isolated the CD4+ and CD8+ cells (purity was checked by flow cytometry). The clonotype comes from a woman in her fifties or sixties in good health. The V gene is TRBV5-6, the J gene TRBJ2-5; 7 bases are shared with TRBD1. The sample consisted of CD8+ T cells sorted from blood. The DNA of the CDR3 is TGTGCCAGCAGCTTTAGACAGGGTTGGGAGACCCAGTACTTC. This translates into CASSFRQGWETQYF. The entire variable domain, with the rest obtained from reference TRBV5-6 and TRBJ2-5, is as follows: DAGVTQSPTHLIKTRGQQVTLRCSPKSGHDTVSWYQQALGQGPQFIFQYYEEEERQRGNFPDRFSGHQFPNYSSELNVNALLLGDSALYLCASSFRQGWETQYFGPGTRLLVL.